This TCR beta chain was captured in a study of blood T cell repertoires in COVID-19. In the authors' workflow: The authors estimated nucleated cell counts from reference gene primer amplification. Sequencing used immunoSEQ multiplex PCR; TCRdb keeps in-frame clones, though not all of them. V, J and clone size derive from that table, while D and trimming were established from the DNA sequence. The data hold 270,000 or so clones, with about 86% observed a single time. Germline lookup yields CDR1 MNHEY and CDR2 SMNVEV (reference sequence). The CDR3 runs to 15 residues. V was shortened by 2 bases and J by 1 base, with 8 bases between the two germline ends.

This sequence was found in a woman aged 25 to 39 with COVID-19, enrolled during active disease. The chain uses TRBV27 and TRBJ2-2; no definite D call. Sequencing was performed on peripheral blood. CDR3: CASSLTHGNTGELFF. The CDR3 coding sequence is TGTGCCAGCAGTTTAACCCACGGGAACACCGGGGAGCTGTTTTTT.